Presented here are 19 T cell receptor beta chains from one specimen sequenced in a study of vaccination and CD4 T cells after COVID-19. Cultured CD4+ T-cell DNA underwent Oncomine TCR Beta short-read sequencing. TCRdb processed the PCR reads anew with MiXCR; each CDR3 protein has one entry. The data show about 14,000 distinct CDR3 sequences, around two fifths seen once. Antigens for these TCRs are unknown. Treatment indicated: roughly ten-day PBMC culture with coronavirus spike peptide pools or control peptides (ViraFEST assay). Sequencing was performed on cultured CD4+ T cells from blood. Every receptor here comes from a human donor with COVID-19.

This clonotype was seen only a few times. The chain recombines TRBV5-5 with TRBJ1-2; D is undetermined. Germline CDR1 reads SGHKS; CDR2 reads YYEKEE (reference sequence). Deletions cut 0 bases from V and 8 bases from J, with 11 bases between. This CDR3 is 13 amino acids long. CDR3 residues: CASSLGWQKGYTF. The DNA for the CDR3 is TGTGCCAGCAGCTTGGGGTGGCAGAAGGGCTACACCTTC.

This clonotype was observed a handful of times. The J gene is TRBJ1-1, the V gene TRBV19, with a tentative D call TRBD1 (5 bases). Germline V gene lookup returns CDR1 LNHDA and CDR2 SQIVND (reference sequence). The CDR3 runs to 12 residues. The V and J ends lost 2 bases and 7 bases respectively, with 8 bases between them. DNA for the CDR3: TGTGCCAGTAGTATAAGGGGCAGTGAAGCTTTCTTT. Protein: CASSIRGSEAFF.

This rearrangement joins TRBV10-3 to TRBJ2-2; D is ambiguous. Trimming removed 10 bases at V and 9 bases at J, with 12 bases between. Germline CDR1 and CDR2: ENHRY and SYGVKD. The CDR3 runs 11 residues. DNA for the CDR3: TGTGCCACCGAGACCAGCAGGGAGCTGTTTTTT. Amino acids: CATETSRELFF.

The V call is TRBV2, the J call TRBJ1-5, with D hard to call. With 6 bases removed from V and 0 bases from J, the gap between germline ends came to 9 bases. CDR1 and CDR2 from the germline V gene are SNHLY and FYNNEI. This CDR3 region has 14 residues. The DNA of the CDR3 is TGTGCCAGCAGGACGGACTATAGCAATCAGCCCCAGCATTTT. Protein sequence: CASRTDYSNQPQHF.

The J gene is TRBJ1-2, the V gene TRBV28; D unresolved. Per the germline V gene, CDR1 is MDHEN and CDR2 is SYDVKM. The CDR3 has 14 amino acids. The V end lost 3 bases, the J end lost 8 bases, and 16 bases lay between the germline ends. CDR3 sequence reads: CASSFWPHNEGYTF. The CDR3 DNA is TGTGCCAGCAGTTTTTGGCCTCACAATGAAGGCTACACCTTC.

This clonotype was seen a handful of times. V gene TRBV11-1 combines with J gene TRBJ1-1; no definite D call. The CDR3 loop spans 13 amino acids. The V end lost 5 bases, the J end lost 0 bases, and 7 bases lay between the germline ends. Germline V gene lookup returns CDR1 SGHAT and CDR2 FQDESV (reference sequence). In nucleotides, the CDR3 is TGTGCCAGCAGCGCCGGGGTGAACACTGAAGCTTTCTTT. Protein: CASSAGVNTEAFF.

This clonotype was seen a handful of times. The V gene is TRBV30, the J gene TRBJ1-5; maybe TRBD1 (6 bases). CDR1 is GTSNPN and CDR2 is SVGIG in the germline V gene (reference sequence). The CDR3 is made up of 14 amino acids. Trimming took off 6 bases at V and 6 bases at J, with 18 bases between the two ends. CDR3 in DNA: TGTGCCTGTACAAACACAGGGATCGGTCAGCCCCAGCATTTT. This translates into CACTNTGIGQPQHF.

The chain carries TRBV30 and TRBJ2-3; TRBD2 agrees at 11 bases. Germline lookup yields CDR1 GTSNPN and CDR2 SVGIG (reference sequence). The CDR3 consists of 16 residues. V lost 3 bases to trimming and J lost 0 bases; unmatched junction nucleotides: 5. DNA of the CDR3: TGTGCCTGGAGCCTTAGACTAGCGGGGAGCACAGATACGCAGTATTTT. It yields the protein CAWSLRLAGSTDTQYF. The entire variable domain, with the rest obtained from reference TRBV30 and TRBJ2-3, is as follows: SQTIHQWPATLVQPVGSPLSLECTVEGTSNPNLYWYRQAAGRGLQLLFYSVGIGQISSEVPQNLSASRPQDRQFILSSKKLLLSDSGFYLCAWSLRLAGSTDTQYFGPGTRLTVL.

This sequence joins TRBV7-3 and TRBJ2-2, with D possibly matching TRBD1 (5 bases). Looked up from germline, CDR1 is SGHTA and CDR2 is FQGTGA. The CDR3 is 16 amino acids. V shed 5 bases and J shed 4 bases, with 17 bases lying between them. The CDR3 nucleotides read TGTGCCAGCAGCCCCGGCACAGCTCAGGGCACCGGGGAGCTGTTTTTT. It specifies CASSPGTAQGTGELFF.

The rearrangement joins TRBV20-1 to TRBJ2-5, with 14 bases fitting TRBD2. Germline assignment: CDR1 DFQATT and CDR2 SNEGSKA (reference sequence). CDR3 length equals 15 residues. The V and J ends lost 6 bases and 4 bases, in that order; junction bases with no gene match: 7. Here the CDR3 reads CSAPTSGGARETQYF. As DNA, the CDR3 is TGCAGTGCCCCGACTAGCGGGGGGGCCCGAGAGACCCAGTACTTC.

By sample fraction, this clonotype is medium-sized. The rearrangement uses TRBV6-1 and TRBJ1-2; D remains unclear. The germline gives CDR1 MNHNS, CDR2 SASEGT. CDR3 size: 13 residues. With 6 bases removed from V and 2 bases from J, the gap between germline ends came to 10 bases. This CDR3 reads CASSISGNYGYTF. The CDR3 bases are TGTGCCAGCAGCATAAGCGGCAACTATGGCTACACCTTC.

CDR3 DNA: TGTGCCAGCAGTGAACTAATGTTGGCCAACGAGCAGTACTTC. Its translation is CASSELMLANEQYF. This sequence joins TRBV25-1 and TRBJ2-7; D is unresolved. The CDR3 length is 14 residues. V lost 2 bases, J lost 5 bases, and 13 bases lay in between. CDR1 is MGHDK, CDR2 SYGVNS, per germline.

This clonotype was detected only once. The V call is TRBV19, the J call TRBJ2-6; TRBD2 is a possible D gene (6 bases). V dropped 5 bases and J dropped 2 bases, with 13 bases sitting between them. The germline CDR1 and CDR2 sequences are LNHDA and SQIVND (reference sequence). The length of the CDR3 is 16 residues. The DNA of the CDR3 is TGTGCCAGTAGTGACCTTGGGGGGACTGGGGCCAACGTCCTGACTTTC. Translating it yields CASSDLGGTGANVLTF.

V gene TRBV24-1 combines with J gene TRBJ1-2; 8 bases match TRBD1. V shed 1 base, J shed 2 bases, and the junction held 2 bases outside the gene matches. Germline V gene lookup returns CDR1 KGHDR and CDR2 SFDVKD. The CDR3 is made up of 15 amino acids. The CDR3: CATSDFSGGNYGYTF. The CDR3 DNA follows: TGTGCCACCAGTGATTTTTCAGGGGGCAACTATGGCTACACCTTC.

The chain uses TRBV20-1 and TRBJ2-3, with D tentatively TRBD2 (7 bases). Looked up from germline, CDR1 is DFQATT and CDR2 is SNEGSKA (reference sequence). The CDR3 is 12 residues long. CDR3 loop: CSLRGLTDTQYF. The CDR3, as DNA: TGCAGCTTGCGGGGGCTCACAGATACGCAGTATTTT.

CDR3 loop: CASSPQSRVNEKLFF. The CDR3 region has the DNA TGTGCCAGCAGTCCCCAATCCAGGGTGAATGAAAAACTGTTTTTT. V and J are TRBV2 and TRBJ1-4, with D possibly TRBD1 on 5 matching bases. V was shortened by 5 bases and J by 5 bases, with 15 bases between the two germline ends. The length of the CDR3 is 15 residues. Germline V gives CDR1 SNHLY, CDR2 FYNNEI.

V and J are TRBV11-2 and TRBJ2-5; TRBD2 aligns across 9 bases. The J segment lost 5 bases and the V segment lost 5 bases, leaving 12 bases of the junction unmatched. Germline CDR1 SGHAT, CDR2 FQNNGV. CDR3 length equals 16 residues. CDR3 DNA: TGTGCCAGCAGCCCGCGGGGGGGGGGCCTCGGGGAGACCCAGTACTTC. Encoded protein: CASSPRGGGLGETQYF.

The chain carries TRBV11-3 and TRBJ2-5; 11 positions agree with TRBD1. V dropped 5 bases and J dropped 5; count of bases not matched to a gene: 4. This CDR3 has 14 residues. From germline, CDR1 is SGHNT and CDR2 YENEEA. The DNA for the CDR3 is TGTGCCAGCAGCCGGGGACAGGGGGTCGAGACCCAGTACTTC. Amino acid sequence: CASSRGQGVETQYF.

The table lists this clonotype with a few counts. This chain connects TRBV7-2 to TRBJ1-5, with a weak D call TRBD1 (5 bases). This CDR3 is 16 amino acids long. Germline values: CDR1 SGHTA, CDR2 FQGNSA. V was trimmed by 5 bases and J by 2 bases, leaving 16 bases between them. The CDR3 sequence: CASSPGRGEGNQPQHF. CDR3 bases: TGTGCCAGCAGCCCAGGGAGGGGCGAGGGCAATCAGCCCCAGCATTTT.